A selection of T cell receptor beta chains follows, all from one sample in a study of blood T cell repertoires in COVID-19. Repertoires were generated with immunoSEQ multiplex PCR, while TCRdb's copy carries only in-frame clones and drops some. The sample has more than 300,000 clones; approximately 87% are singletons. The source material was peripheral blood. The receptors were sampled from a woman aged 30 to 39 with COVID-19, enrolled during active disease. Both conserved end residues are part of each CDR3. Each record gives: V gene, clone size, D gene, J gene, CDR3 DNA, CDR3 protein. A D gene is named only where the DNA matches it firmly. Clone sizes are given selectively: once, few, many, or a class where the clone is expanded.

v_gene: TRBV4-2
abundance: few
d_gene: TRBD2
j_gene: TRBJ2-2
CDR3nt: TGTGCCAGCAGCCAAGGGACTAGCGGGAGAGTGGACACCGGGGAGCTGTTTTTT
CDR3aa: CASSQGTSGRVDTGELFF

v_gene: TRBV15
abundance: .
d_gene: .
j_gene: TRBJ2-1
CDR3nt: TGTGCCACCAGCGAGGCGGGTGGGCCGACCTACAATGAGCAGTTCTTC
CDR3aa: CATSEAGGPTYNEQFF

v_gene: TRBV7-2
abundance: .
d_gene: .
j_gene: TRBJ2-4
CDR3nt: TGTGCCAGCAGCTTATCCCCTAGTAATAACATTCAGTACTTC
CDR3aa: CASSLSPSNNIQYF

v_gene: TRBV7-3
abundance: .
d_gene: TRBD2
j_gene: TRBJ2-6
CDR3nt: TGTGCCAGCAGCCTCCCGGGACTAGGGAGCTCTGGGGCCAACGTCCTGACTTTC
CDR3aa: CASSLPGLGSSGANVLTF

v_gene: TRBV3-1/TRBV3-2
abundance: .
d_gene: .
j_gene: TRBJ2-2
CDR3nt: TGTGCCAGCAGCCAAGAGAGTTCCACGAACACCGGGGAGCTGTTTTTT
CDR3aa: CASSQESSTNTGELFF

v_gene: TRBV7-8
abundance: once
d_gene: TRBD2
j_gene: TRBJ2-2
CDR3nt: TGTGCCAGCCGACCGGTAGCGGGAGGTACCGGGGAGCTGTTTTTT
CDR3aa: CASRPVAGGTGELFF

v_gene: TRBV21-1
abundance: .
d_gene: .
j_gene: TRBJ2-5
CDR3nt: TGTGCCAGCAGCAAAGCGTCAGGGACTACCATACAAGAGACCCAGTACTTC
CDR3aa: CASSKASGTTIQETQYF

v_gene: TRBV19
abundance: .
d_gene: TRBD1
j_gene: TRBJ2-2
CDR3nt: TGTGCCAGTAGTTACTTGGACAGGGTAACCGGGGAGCTGTTTTTT
CDR3aa: CASSYLDRVTGELFF

v_gene: TRBV7-2
abundance: .
d_gene: .
j_gene: TRBJ1-1
CDR3nt: TGTGCCAGCAGTCCTCTAGACACTGAAGCTTTCTTT
CDR3aa: CASSPLDTEAFF

v_gene: TRBV12-3/TRBV12-4
abundance: .
d_gene: .
j_gene: TRBJ1-1
CDR3nt: TGTGCCAGCAGTCCCGAGGCCCGGGAAGCTTTCTTT
CDR3aa: CASSPEAREAFF

v_gene: TRBV6-2/TRBV6-3
abundance: .
d_gene: .
j_gene: TRBJ2-4
CDR3nt: TGTGCCAGCAGTTACGGAAGACCGGACATAGCCAAAAACATTCAGTACTTC
CDR3aa: CASSYGRPDIAKNIQYF

v_gene: TRBV27
abundance: .
d_gene: TRBD2
j_gene: TRBJ2-7
CDR3nt: TGTGCCAGCAGTCCGCTAGCGGGAGGGCACGAGCAGTACTTC
CDR3aa: CASSPLAGGHEQYF

v_gene: TRBV10-3
abundance: .
d_gene: .
j_gene: TRBJ2-7
CDR3nt: TGTGCCATCAGTGACTCTCCCTACGAGCAGTACTTC
CDR3aa: CAISDSPYEQYF

v_gene: TRBV27
abundance: .
d_gene: .
j_gene: TRBJ2-7
CDR3nt: TGTGCCAGCAGACGACAAGAAAACTACGAGCAGTACTTC
CDR3aa: CASRRQENYEQYF

v_gene: TRBV9
abundance: once
d_gene: TRBD2
j_gene: TRBJ2-2
CDR3nt: TGTGCCAGCAGCGTCTCCATAGCGGGGAGGAACACCGGGGAGCTGTTTTTT
CDR3aa: CASSVSIAGRNTGELFF

v_gene: TRBV3-1/TRBV3-2
abundance: .
d_gene: TRBD2
j_gene: TRBJ2-1
CDR3nt: TGTGCCAGCAGCCAAGAACTAGCGGGGCACAATGAGCAGTTCTTC
CDR3aa: CASSQELAGHNEQFF

v_gene: TRBV18
abundance: .
d_gene: TRBD1
j_gene: TRBJ2-7
CDR3nt: TGTGCCAGCTCACCAGGGACAGGATCATCCTACGAGCAGTACTTC
CDR3aa: CASSPGTGSSYEQYF

v_gene: TRBV7-8
abundance: .
d_gene: .
j_gene: TRBJ2-7
CDR3nt: TGTGCCAGCAGCCCTAGAGATCAGGGGCTGAACGACGAGCAGTACTTC
CDR3aa: CASSPRDQGLNDEQYF

v_gene: TRBV19
abundance: .
d_gene: .
j_gene: TRBJ2-3
CDR3nt: TGTGCCAGTAGTGTGCTAAGCGCTACGGGAGATACGCAGTATTTT
CDR3aa: CASSVLSATGDTQYF